Described below is a single T cell receptor (beta chain) sequence and its context. Looked up from germline, CDR1 is MNHEY and CDR2 is SVGAGI. The ends were cut back, 0 bases at V and 3 bases at J, with 9 bases in the middle. This CDR3 has 14 residues. Repertoires were generated with immunoSEQ multiplex PCR, while TCRdb's copy carries only in-frame clones and drops some. The repertoire holds about 5,600 clones, with around 84% as singletons. The sample comes from a study of blood T cell dynamics during melanoma immunotherapy. Time point defined: week 3, after first cycle of checkpoint inhibitor. Patients had no prior systemic cancer treatment, immunosuppressants or other active cancers.

V gene TRBV6-5 combines with J gene TRBJ2-7, with D maybe TRBD2 (6 bases). Sequenced here: blood, sampled from a patient treated with checkpoint blockade. The sequence derives from a human donor with melanoma. Some clones in this sample may be carry-over from other donors' samples. The chain's CDR3 is CASSYSGGSYEQYF. The CDR3 DNA is TGTGCCAGCAGTTACTCGGGAGGAAGCTACGAGCAGTACTTC.